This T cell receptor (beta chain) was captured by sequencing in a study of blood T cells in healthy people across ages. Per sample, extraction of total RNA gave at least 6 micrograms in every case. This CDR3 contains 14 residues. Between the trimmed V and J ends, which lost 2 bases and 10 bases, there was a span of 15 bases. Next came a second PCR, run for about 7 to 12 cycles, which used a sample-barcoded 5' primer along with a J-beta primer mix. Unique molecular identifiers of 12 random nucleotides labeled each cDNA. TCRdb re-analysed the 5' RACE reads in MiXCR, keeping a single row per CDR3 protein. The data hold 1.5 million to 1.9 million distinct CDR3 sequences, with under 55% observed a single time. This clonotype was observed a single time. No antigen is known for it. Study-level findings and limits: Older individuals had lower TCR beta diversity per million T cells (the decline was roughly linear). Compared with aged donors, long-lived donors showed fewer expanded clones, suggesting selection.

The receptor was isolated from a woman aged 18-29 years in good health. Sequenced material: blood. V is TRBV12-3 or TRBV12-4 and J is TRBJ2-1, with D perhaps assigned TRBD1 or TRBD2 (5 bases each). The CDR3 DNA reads TGTGCCAGCAGTTTATTCCAGGGAGCCTACGAGCAGTTCTTC. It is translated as CASSLFQGAYEQFF.